This TCR beta chain derives from a study of shared clonotypes between healthy human individuals. The trim removed 10 bases at V and 7 bases at J, leaving 6 bases unmatched. The CDR3 has 13 amino acids. Germline V CDR1 and CDR2: LNHDA, SQIVND (reference sequence). The investigators split CD4+ cells into a CD45RA+ naive subset and a CD45RA-negative memory subset. The repertoire was sequenced with immunoSEQ multiplex PCR; TCRdb's copy has only in-frame clones and lacks some. The profile shows under 2,500,000 clones, almost 96% of them singletons. This rearrangement joins TRBV19 to TRBJ2-3, with 12 bases matching TRBD2. The origin of this receptor is a man between 18 and 29 years old in good health. The sample consisted of naive CD4+ T cells sorted from blood. As to subset: CD45RA+ positively selected. The DNA for the CDR3 is TGTGCCACCCGGACTAGCGGGGCGTATACGCAGTATTTT. Translation gives CATRTSGAYTQYF.